The entry that follows covers one T cell receptor beta chain sequence. CDR3 size: 12 residues. Trimming pared 7 bases from V and 2 bases from J, leaving 12 bases between. In germline, CDR1 is SQVTM, CDR2 ANQGSEA. The data belong to a study of low-dose radiotherapy and immunotherapy resistance in tumors. On the study more broadly: Participants in Cohort 2 were given 1 Gy per fraction every two weeks, for 13 Gy over 26 weeks. One day before radiation and immunotherapy, intravenous cyclophosphamide 200 mg/m2 was administered, with this repeated every two weeks.

First-strand cDNA relied on TRAV- and TRBV-specific primers spanning alpha and beta chains. TCRs were amplified for approximately 22 PCR cycles with a constant-region primer and V-primer adapter. In TCRdb, the reads were re-called with MiXCR into one record per CDR3 protein. The table lists 18,000 or so distinct CDR3 sequences, less than 85% of them singletons. This sequence was found in a human donor with advanced metastatic prostate, ovarian, gallbladder or colorectal cancer (not recorded which). This table probably holds off-target reads from a library built for another chain. The chain couples TRBV29-1 to TRBJ2-7; D is uncertain. The CDR3 loop reads CSGGIGPYEQYF. In nucleotides, the CDR3 is TGCAGCGGGGGTATCGGACCCTACGAGCAGTACTTC.